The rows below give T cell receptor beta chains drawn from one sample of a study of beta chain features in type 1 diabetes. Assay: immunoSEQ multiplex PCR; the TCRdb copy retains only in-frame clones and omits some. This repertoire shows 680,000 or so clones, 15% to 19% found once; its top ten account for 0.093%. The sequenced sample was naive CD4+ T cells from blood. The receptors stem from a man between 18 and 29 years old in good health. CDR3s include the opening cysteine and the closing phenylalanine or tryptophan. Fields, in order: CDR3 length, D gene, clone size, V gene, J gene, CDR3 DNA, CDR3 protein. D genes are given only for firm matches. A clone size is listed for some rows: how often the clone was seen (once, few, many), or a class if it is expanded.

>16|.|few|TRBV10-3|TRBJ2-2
TGTGCCATCCCGGGTACACCGGGGGTCGGCACCGGGGAGCTGTTTTTT
CAIPGTPGVGTGELFF
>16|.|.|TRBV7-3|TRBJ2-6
TGTGCCAGCAGCTCCCGGACACGGACTGGGGCCAACGTCCTGACTTTC
CASSSRTRTGANVLTF
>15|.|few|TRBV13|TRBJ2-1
TGTGCCAGCAGCTTGCAGGCGGGGCCGAGGAATGAGCAGTTCTTC
CASSLQAGPRNEQFF
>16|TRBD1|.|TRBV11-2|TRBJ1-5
TGTGCCAGCAGCCCAGGGACAGGGGGCGCTGGGCAGCCCCAGCATTTT
CASSPGTGGAGQPQHF
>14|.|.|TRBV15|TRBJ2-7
TGTGCCACCAGCAGAGGGACCGGTTCCTACGAGCAGTACTTC
CATSRGTGSYEQYF
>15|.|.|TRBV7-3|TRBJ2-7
TGTGCCAGCAGCTTAAATCCGGGACTGCCCTACGAGCAGTACTTC
CASSLNPGLPYEQYF
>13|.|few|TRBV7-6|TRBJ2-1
TGTGCCAGCAGCTTAGTACAGTACAATGAGCAGTTCTTC
CASSLVQYNEQFF
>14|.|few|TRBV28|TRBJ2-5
TGTGCCAGCAGTTTCCGGGCTCTCCAAGAGACCCAGTACTTC
CASSFRALQETQYF
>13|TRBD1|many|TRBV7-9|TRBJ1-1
TGTGCCAGCAAGGGGACAGGGGACACTGAAGCTTTCTTT
CASKGTGDTEAFF
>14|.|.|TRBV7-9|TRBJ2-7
TGTGCCAGCACAGGTCGGGGGAACTCCTACGAGCAGTACTTC
CASTGRGNSYEQYF
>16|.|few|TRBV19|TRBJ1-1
TGTGCCAGTAGTATCTTCGCTTTCGGGATGAACACTGAAGCTTTCTTT
CASSIFAFGMNTEAFF
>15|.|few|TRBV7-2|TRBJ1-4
TGTGCCAGCAGCTTAGTGTTTGCAACTAATGAAAAACTGTTTTTT
CASSLVFATNEKLFF
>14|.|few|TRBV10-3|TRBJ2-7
TGTGCCATCAGTGAGTCCCCACGTGGCGACGAGCAGTACTTC
CAISESPRGDEQYF
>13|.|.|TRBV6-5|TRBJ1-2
TGTGCCAGCAGTGAAAGGGGAGCCTATGGCTACACCTTC
CASSERGAYGYTF
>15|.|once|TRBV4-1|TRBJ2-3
TGCGCCAGCAGTAGACAGCCGACTAGCACAGATACGCAGTATTTT
CASSRQPTSTDTQYF
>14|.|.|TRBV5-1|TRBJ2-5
TGCGCCAGCAGCTTGGTGGGCGGAAAGGAGACCCAGTACTTC
CASSLVGGKETQYF
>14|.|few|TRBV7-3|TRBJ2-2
TGTGCCAGCAGCACCGCCGCGAACACCGGGGAGCTGTTTTTT
CASSTAANTGELFF
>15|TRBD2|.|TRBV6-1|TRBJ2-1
TGTGCCAGCAGTGAGCAGCGGGAGGGTCCCTTTGAGCAGTTCTTC
CASSEQREGPFEQFF
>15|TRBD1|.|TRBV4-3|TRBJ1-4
TGCGCCAGCAGCCAAGAGACAGGGCGAAATGAAAAACTGTTTTTT
CASSQETGRNEKLFF
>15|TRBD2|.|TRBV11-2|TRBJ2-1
TGTGCCAGCAGCCCCAGACTAGCGGGATACAATGAGCAGTTCTTC
CASSPRLAGYNEQFF
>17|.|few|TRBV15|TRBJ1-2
TGTGCCACCAGCAGAGATCTAAAAGGAACGACAGACTATGGCTACACCTTC
CATSRDLKGTTDYGYTF
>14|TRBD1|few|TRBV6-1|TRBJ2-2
TGTGCCAGCGGACGACAGGGGAACACCGGGGAGCTGTTTTTT
CASGRQGNTGELFF
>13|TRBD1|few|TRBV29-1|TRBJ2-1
TGCAGCGGGTGGTCAGGGGGCCGGAATGAGCAGTTCTTC
CSGWSGGRNEQFF
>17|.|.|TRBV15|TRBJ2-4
TGTGCCACCAGCAGAGATCTGGGGTCGCAAGCCAAAAACATTCAGTACTTC
CATSRDLGSQAKNIQYF
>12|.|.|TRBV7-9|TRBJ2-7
TGTGCCAGCAGCTTCGACGGCTACGAGCAGTACTTC
CASSFDGYEQYF
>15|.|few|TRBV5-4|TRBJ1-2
TGTGCCAGCAGCCAACTAGGGCAGGGGAACTATGGCTACACCTTC
CASSQLGQGNYGYTF
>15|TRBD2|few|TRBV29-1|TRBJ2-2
TGCAGCGGGGGACTTAGCGGGAGGGTCACCGGGGAGCTGTTTTTT
CSGGLSGRVTGELFF
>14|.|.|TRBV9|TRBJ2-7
TGTGCCAGCAGCGTAGGGGACGGCACCTACGAGCAGTACTTC
CASSVGDGTYEQYF
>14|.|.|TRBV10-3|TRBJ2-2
TGTGCCATCAAAAGAACTGAGAACACCGGGGAGCTGTTTTTT
CAIKRTENTGELFF
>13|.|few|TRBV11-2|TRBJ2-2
TGTGCCAGCAGCTTAGATTCGGTCGGGGAGCTGTTTTTT
CASSLDSVGELFF
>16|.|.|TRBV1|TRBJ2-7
TGCACCAGCAGCCAAGATGGTAGCGGGGGGCCCCACGAGCAGTACTTC
CTSSQDGSGGPHEQYF
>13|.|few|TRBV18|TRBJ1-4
TGTGCCAGCTCACCAAGCTTAAGTGAAAAACTGTTTTTT
CASSPSLSEKLFF
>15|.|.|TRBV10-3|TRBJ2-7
TGTGCCATCAGGCTTAGACTAGTCTTATCCTACGAGCAGTACTTC
CAIRLRLVLSYEQYF
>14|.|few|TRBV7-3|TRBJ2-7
TGTGCCAGCAGCTTTCGCGGGCCCTCCTACGAGCAGTACTTC
CASSFRGPSYEQYF
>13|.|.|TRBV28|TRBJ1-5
TGTGCCCACAGAAGGGCAGGGAATCAGCCCCAGCATTTT
CAHRRAGNQPQHF
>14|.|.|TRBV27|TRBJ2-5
TGTGCCAGCAGTGTTAGCGGTTTCCAAGAGACCCAGTACTTC
CASSVSGFQETQYF
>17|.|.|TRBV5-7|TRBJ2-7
TGTGCCAGCAGCTTCAGCAGACCGGGACGCAGAACCTACGAGCAGTACTTC
CASSFSRPGRRTYEQYF
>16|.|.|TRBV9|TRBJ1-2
TGTGCCAGCAGCGTAAATTCCGTGGGGGGACCCTATGGCTACACCTTC
CASSVNSVGGPYGYTF
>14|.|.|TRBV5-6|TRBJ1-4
TGTGCCAGCAGCTTGCGGGGTATTAATGAAAAACTGTTTTTT
CASSLRGINEKLFF
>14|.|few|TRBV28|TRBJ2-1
TGTGCCAGCAGTTTATCAGGGGCTGGCAATGAGCAGTTCTTC
CASSLSGAGNEQFF
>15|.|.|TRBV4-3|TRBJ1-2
TGCGCCAGCAGCCGAGAGAGGACAGTCCACTATGGCTACACCTTC
CASSRERTVHYGYTF
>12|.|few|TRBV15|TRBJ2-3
TGTGCCACCAGCAGAGACGGGAATACGCAGTATTTT
CATSRDGNTQYF
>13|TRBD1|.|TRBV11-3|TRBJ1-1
TGTGCCAGCAGCGGACAGGGGAACACTGAAGCTTTCTTT
CASSGQGNTEAFF
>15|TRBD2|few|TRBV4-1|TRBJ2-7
TGCGCCAGCAGCCAAGGCGGACTAGCGGCCTACGAGCAGTACTTC
CASSQGGLAAYEQYF
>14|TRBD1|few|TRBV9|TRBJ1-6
TGTGCCAGCAGAGAAGACAGGGGGCATTCACCCCTCCACTTT
CASREDRGHSPLHF
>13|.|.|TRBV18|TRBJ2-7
TGTGCCAGCTCACCTGGACAGAGCTACGAGCAGTACTTC
CASSPGQSYEQYF
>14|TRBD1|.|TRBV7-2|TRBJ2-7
TGTGCCAGCAACAGGGGACAGGGGAGGTACGAGCAGTACTTC
CASNRGQGRYEQYF
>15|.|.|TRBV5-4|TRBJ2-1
TGTGCCAGCAGCTTGGCCGGGAGCTACCACAATGAGCAGTTCTTC
CASSLAGSYHNEQFF
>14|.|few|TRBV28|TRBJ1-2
TGTGCCAGCAGCCTAAGGGGGGGCCGTTATGGCTACACCTTC
CASSLRGGRYGYTF
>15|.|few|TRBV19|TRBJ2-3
TGTGCCAGTAGGACAGTCTCTGCTAGCACAGATACGCAGTATTTT
CASRTVSASTDTQYF
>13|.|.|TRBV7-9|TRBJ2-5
TGTGCCAGCAGCAGGGCCCTGGTCGAGACCCAGTACTTC
CASSRALVETQYF
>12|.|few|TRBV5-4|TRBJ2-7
TGTGCCAGCAGCCGGATCGGCTACGAGCAGTACTTC
CASSRIGYEQYF
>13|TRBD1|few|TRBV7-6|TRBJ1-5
TGTGCCAGCAGCGGGACAGGGCACCAGCCCCAGCATTTT
CASSGTGHQPQHF
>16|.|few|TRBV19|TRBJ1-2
TGTGCCAGTAGTATTGGAGGCACGGCAGGAAGCCGTGGCTACACCTTC
CASSIGGTAGSRGYTF
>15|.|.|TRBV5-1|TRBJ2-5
TGCGCCAGCAGCTTGGGAATATTATTTCAAGAGACCCAGTACTTC
CASSLGILFQETQYF
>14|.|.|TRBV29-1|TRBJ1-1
TGCAGCGTTCGAATAGGGTCCATGAACACTGAAGCTTTCTTT
CSVRIGSMNTEAFF
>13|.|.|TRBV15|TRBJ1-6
TGTGCCACCAGCCCGGGCCCAGGGTCACCCCTCCACTTT
CATSPGPGSPLHF